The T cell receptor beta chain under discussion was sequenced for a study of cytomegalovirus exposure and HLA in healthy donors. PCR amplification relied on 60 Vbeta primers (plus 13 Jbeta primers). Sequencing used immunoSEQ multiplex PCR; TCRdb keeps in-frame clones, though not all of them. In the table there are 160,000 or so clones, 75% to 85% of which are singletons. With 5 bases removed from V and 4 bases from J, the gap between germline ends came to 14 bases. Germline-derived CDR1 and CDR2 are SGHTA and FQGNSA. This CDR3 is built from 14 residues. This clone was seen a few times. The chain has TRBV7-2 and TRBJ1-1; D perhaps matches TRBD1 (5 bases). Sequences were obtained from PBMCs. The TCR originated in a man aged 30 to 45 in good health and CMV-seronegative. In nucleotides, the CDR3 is TGTGCCAGCAGCCCCCGGTGGGGGGGCACTGAAGCTTTCTTT. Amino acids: CASSPRWGGTEAFF. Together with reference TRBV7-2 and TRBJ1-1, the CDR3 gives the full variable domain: GAGVSQSPSNKVTEKGKDVELRCDPISGHTALYWYRQSLGQGLEFLIYFQGNSAPDKSGLPSDRFSAERTGGSVSTLTIQRTQQEDSAVYLCASSPRWGGTEAFFGQGTRLTVV.